What follows are 21 T cell receptor beta chains derived from one specimen sequenced in a study of early stage breast cancer tumors (dated by TCRdb to 2015 to 2018). The method was the immunoSEQ multiplex PCR assay. As stored in TCRdb, this immuneACCESS dataset retains in-frame rearrangements with V and J assigned. A fraction of the clones does not appear; measured against another copy, unresolved V genes explain less than half of the discrepancy, and the remainder lacks a known reason. Counted in this sample were about 51,000 clones; around 80% of them appeared once. The top ten constitute 3.4% of the sample. Sequenced sample: blood. The origin of the receptors is a person in their forties with breast cancer.

The chain combines TRBV30 with TRBJ2-5, with TRBD2 identical over 7 bases. The V segment lost 3 bases and the J segment 5 bases; nucleotides outside the gene matches: 6. Per the germline V gene, CDR1 is GTSNPN and CDR2 is SVGIG (reference sequence). The CDR3 extends over 13 amino acids. The CDR3: CAWSTSVWETQYF. The CDR3 DNA reads as TGTGCCTGGAGCACTAGCGTATGGGAGACCCAGTACTTC.

This clone was seen more than once but under ten times. The V call is TRBV16, the J call TRBJ2-7, with D perhaps TRBD2 (5 bases). From germline, CDR1 is KGHSY and CDR2 FQNENV. The V end was cut by 0 bases, the J end by 2 bases, with 8 bases between. The CDR3 contains 14 residues. CDR3 residues: CASSQSAGAYEQYF. CDR3 nucleotides: TGTGCCAGCAGCCAATCGGCCGGGGCCTACGAGCAGTACTTC.

This chain links TRBV19 with TRBJ2-7; 7 bases are shared with TRBD2. V lost 8 bases, J lost 1 base, and 5 bases stayed unmatched. Germline V gene data show CDR1 as LNHDA and CDR2 as SQIVND (reference sequence). This CDR3 is built from 13 residues. CDR3 amino acids: CASSRTSSYEQYF. The CDR3 nucleotides are TGTGCCAGTTCGAGGACTAGTTCCTACGAGCAGTACTTC.

This clone appeared a few times. The gene calls are TRBV11-2 and TRBJ2-5; D gene uncertain. Trimming stripped 1 base from V and 5 bases from J, with 5 bases between. Germline V gene lookup returns CDR1 SGHAT and CDR2 FQNNGV. The CDR3 contains 12 residues. CDR3 in amino acids: CASSLVVETQYF. CDR3 in DNA: TGTGCCAGCAGCTTAGTGGTGGAGACCCAGTACTTC.

The CDR3 nucleotides are TGTGCCACCAGCAGAGATGGGGGGACTAGCGGCGCCGGGGAGCTGTTTTTT. It codes for CATSRDGGTSGAGELFF. V usage is TRBV15 and J usage is TRBJ2-2, with 11 bases aligning to TRBD2. After removal of 0 bases from V and 6 bases from J, the junction contained 6 bases not matched to a gene. The germline gives CDR1 LNHNV, CDR2 YYDKDF (reference sequence). CDR3 size: 17 residues.

The rearrangement links TRBV7-9 to TRBJ2-1, with 12 bases that match TRBD2. Germline V gene data show CDR1 as SEHNR and CDR2 as FQNEAQ (reference sequence). The junction had 8 bases not matched to a gene; V was cut back by 3 bases and J by 8 bases. The CDR3 runs 16 residues. The CDR3 is CASSFDLAGGPDEQFF. CDR3 DNA: TGTGCCAGCAGCTTCGATCTAGCGGGAGGGCCAGATGAGCAGTTCTTC.

V and J are TRBV25-1 and TRBJ2-1; D unclear. The V gene lost 6 bases and the J gene lost 5 bases, with 17 bases spanning the gap. The germline V gene has CDR1 MGHDK and CDR2 SYGVNS. CDR3 length equals 15 residues. The DNA for the CDR3 is TGTGCCAGCAGCCCCTTGGGAAAAAGAGACAATGAGCAGTTCTTC. The encoded protein is CASSPLGKRDNEQFF.

V usage is TRBV13 and J usage is TRBJ2-7; D is ambiguous. CDR1 and CDR2 (germline): PRHDT, FYEKMQ (reference sequence). The V end lost 5 bases, the J end lost 2 bases, and 16 bases lay between the germline ends. The CDR3 is 15 residues long. The CDR3 DNA reads TGTGCCAGCAGCCCCCCTCGAGACGGACCCTACGAGCAGTACTTC. This gives the protein CASSPPRDGPYEQYF.

This chain connects TRBV30 to TRBJ2-3; 7 bases match TRBD1. Germline V lookup: CDR1 GTSNPN, CDR2 SVGIG (reference sequence). There are 13 residues in the CDR3. After removal of 2 bases from V and 6 bases from J, the junction contained 5 bases not matched to a gene. CDR3 coding DNA: TGTGCCTGGAGTTTCGGACAGGCGGATACGCAGTATTTT. Residues: CAWSFGQADTQYF.

V is TRBV14 and J is TRBJ1-1, with 10 bases lining up with TRBD1. V lost 4 bases to trimming and J lost 8 bases; unmatched junction nucleotides: 4. CDR1 is SGHDN and CDR2 is FVKESK in the germline V gene. There are 13 residues in the CDR3. The CDR3 bases are TGTGCCAGCAGCCCCCGGGACAGGGGCGAAGCTTTCTTT. Translated: CASSPRDRGEAFF. Looking up the rest from reference TRBV14 and TRBJ1-1 gives the full variable domain: EAGVTQFPSHSVIEKGQTVTLRCDPISGHDNLYWYRRVMGKEIKFLLHFVKESKQDESGMPNNRFLAERTGGTYSTLKVQPAELEDSGVYFCASSPRDRGEAFFGQGTRLTVV.

This sequence joins TRBV27 and TRBJ2-1; 9 bases agree with TRBD1. Losses at the gene ends were 6 bases for V and 7 bases for J; bases not matched to a gene: 7. The CDR3 has 14 amino acids. Germline loops: CDR1 MNHEY, CDR2 SMNVEV (reference sequence). The CDR3 DNA reads TGTGCCAGCAGACGAACAGGACAGGGGAATGAGCAGTTCTTC. Amino acids: CASRRTGQGNEQFF.

J is TRBJ2-3 and V is TRBV7-3; possible D gene TRBD2, 5 bases. This CDR3 has 13 amino acids. The V and J ends lost 5 bases and 5 bases respectively, with 11 bases between them. Germline assignment: CDR1 SGHTA and CDR2 FQGTGA. DNA of the CDR3: TGTGCCAGCAGCCCCGGCGAGGGAGATACGCAGTATTTT. Amino acid sequence: CASSPGEGDTQYF.

The rearrangement uses TRBV11-3 and TRBJ2-7, with D perhaps TRBD2 (6 bases). Germline values: CDR1 SGHNT, CDR2 YENEEA. V was cut by 1 base and J by 2 bases, with 12 bases left in between. This CDR3 has 15 residues. The CDR3 coding sequence is TGTGCCAGCAGCTTAGTCGGGAGAACACCCTACGAGCAGTACTTC. It encodes CASSLVGRTPYEQYF.

The chain has TRBV19 and TRBJ2-1; 11 positions agree with TRBD2. V lost 4 bases, J lost 6 bases, and 14 bases stayed unmatched. Germline V gene sequence: CDR1 LNHDA, CDR2 SQIVND (reference sequence). This CDR3 has 18 residues. This CDR3 is CASSTRRLAGGPSNEQFF. DNA of the CDR3: TGTGCCAGTAGTACCAGGAGGCTAGCGGGAGGCCCTAGCAATGAGCAGTTCTTC.

Here the CDR3 reads CASSLSGGPQHF. In nucleotides, the CDR3 is TGTGCCAGCAGCTTGTCCGGGGGGCCCCAGCATTTT. The chain employs TRBV5-4 and TRBJ1-5; possibly TRBD1 for D (5 bases). Per germline, CDR1 SGHNT and CDR2 YYREEE (reference sequence). Trimming removed 1 base from V and 9 bases from J, with 8 bases in between. CDR3 length: 12 amino acids.

The CDR3 region is CASSFLVEGPQHF. As DNA, the CDR3 is TGTGCCAGCAGCTTCCTCGTCGAGGGGCCCCAGCATTTT. The J gene is TRBJ1-5, the V gene TRBV7-8, with no clear D. V lost 3 bases to trimming and J lost 9 bases, with 12 bases between them. Germline lookup yields CDR1 SGHVS and CDR2 FQNEAQ. The CDR3 runs 13 residues.

J is TRBJ2-7 and V is TRBV4-1, with 10 bases identical to TRBD2. The CDR3 runs to 16 residues. V gave up 4 bases and J gave up 4 bases; unmatched junction bases: 10. Germline V CDR1 and CDR2: MGHRA, YSYEKL. Here the CDR3 DNA reads TGCGCCAGCAGCCTACGAGCCGGGACTAGCGATTACGAGCAGTACTTC. It is translated as CASSLRAGTSDYEQYF.

The V and J genes are TRBV5-6 and TRBJ2-1; the D is unclear. CDR1 is SGHDT and CDR2 is YYEEEE in the germline V gene. This CDR3 has 14 residues. Trimming shortened V by 1 base and J by 9 bases, and 14 bases separated the two germline ends. The CDR3 loop reads CASSLLARRLEQFF. The CDR3 coding sequence is TGTGCCAGCAGCTTGCTCGCTAGGCGGCTTGAGCAGTTCTTC. Variable domain in full (rest from reference TRBV5-6 and TRBJ2-1): DAGVTQSPTHLIKTRGQQVTLRCSPKSGHDTVSWYQQALGQGPQFIFQYYEEEERQRGNFPDRFSGHQFPNYSSELNVNALLLGDSALYLCASSLLARRLEQFFGPGTRLTVL.

V usage is TRBV19 and J usage is TRBJ1-3; D perhaps matches TRBD1 (5 bases). CDR1 LNHDA and CDR2 SQIVND come from the germline V gene (reference sequence). The CDR3 contains 15 residues. Trimming took off 5 bases at V and 4 bases at J, with 15 bases between the two ends. The CDR3: CASSSGPPGGNTIYF. The CDR3 DNA sequence: TGTGCCAGTAGTTCGGGACCCCCGGGGGGAAACACCATATATTTT.

The chain joins TRBV7-3 to TRBJ2-7; D possibly corresponds to TRBD2 (5 bases). This CDR3 spans 13 amino acids. V lost 5 bases and J lost 7, with 15 bases in between. Germline CDR1 reads SGHTA; CDR2 reads FQGTGA. The CDR3, as DNA: TGTGCCAGCAGCAGGACCGGGGATGGGGAGCAGTACTTC. As protein: CASSRTGDGEQYF.

The chain combines TRBV4-2 with TRBJ2-1; TRBD2 matches at 14 bases. The CDR3 extends over 18 amino acids. Trimming cost V 4 bases and J 7 bases; bases outside gene matches: 12. From germline, CDR1 is LGHNA and CDR2 YNFKEQ. For the CDR3, the DNA is TGTGCCAGCAGCCCCGAGGGACTAGCGGGAGAAATTAGTAATGAGCAGTTCTTC. Translation: CASSPEGLAGEISNEQFF.